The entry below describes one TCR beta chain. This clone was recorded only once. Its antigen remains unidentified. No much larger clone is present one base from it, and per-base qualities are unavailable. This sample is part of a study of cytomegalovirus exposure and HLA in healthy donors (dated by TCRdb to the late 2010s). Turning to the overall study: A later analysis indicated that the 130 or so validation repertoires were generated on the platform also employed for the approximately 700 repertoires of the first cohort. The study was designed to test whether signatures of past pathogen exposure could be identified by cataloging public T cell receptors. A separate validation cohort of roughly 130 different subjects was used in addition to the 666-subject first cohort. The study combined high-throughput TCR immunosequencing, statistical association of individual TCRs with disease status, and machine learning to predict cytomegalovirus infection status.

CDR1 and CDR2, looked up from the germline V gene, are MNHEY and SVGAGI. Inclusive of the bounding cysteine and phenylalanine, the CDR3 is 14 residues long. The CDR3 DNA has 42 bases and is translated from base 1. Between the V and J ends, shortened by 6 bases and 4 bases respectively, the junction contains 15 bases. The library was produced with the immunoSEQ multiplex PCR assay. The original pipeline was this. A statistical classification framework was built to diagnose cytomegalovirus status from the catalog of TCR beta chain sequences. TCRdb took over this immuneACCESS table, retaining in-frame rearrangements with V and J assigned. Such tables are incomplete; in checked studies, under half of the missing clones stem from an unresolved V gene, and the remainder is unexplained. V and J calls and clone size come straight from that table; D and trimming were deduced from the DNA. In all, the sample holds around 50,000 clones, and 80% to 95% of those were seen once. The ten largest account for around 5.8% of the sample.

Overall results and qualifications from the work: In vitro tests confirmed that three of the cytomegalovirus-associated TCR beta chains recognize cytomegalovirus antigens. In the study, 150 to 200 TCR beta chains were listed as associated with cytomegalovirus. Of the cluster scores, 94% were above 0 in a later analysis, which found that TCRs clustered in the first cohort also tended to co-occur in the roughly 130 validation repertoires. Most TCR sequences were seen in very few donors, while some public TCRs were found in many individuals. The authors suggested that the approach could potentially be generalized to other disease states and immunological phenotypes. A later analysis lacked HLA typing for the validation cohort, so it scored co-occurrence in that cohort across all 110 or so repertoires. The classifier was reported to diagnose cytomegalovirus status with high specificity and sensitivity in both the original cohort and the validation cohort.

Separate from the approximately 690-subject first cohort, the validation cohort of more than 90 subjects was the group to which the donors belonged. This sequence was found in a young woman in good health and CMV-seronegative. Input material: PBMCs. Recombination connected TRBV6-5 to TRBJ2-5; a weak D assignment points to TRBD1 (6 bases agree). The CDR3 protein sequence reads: CASSLGQFGETQYF. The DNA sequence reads TGTGCCAGCAGCCTCGGACAGTTTGGAGAGACCCAGTACTTC.